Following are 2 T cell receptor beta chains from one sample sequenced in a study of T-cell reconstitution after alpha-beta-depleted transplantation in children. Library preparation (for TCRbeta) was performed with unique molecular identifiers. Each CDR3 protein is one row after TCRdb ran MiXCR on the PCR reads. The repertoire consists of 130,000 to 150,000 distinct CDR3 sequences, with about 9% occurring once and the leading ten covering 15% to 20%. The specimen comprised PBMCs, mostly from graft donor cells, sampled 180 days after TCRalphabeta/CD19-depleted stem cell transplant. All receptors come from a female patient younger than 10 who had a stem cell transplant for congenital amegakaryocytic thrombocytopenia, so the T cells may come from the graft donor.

The CDR3 is CASIFGGTDTQYF. The CDR3 DNA sequence: TGCGCCAGCATCTTCGGCGGGACAGATACGCAGTATTTT. The rearrangement uses TRBV10-2 and TRBJ2-3; D perhaps matches TRBD2 (5 bases). This CDR3 has 13 amino acids. V shed 7 bases and J shed 3 bases, with 11 bases lying between them. In germline, CDR1 is WSHSY, CDR2 SAAADI.

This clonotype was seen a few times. The CDR3 sequence: CSSLETGYYEQFF. The CDR3 bases are TGCAGCTCCCTGGAGACAGGTTATTATGAGCAGTTCTTC. The genes are TRBV29-1 and TRBJ2-1, with D tentatively TRBD1 (6 bases). Germline CDR1 and CDR2: SQVTM and ANQGSEA. The CDR3 has 13 residues. V was clipped by 8 bases and J by 8 bases, with 19 bases between them.